These 12 T cell receptor beta chains were all obtained from the same sample, sequenced in a study of cytomegalovirus exposure and HLA in healthy donors. The PCR contained 60 Vbeta and 13 Jbeta primers. Using immunoSEQ multiplex PCR, the repertoire was profiled, and TCRdb retains in-frame clones only, with some absent. The sample consists of about 150,000 clones, 84% of them appearing once. Material for sequencing was PBMCs. These receptors were taken from a boy aged 2 to 10 in good health and CMV-seronegative.

The chain combines TRBV6-5 with TRBJ2-1; TRBD2 is a possible D gene (6 bases). The germline V and J ends were trimmed by 2 bases and 9 bases, with 17 bases remaining between them. The CDR3 covers 15 residues. Germline-derived CDR1 and CDR2 are MNHEY and SVGAGI. CDR3 region: CASSYPSGLTVEQFF. CDR3 sequence (DNA): TGTGCCAGCAGTTACCCGTCGGGACTGACCGTTGAGCAGTTCTTC.

This clone turned up a few times. J is TRBJ1-2 and V is TRBV9, with D possibly matching TRBD1 (5 bases). The CDR3 covers 14 residues. V shed 0 bases and J shed 6 bases, with 12 bases lying between them. CDR1 is SGDLS, CDR2 YYNGEE, per germline. CDR3 sequence (DNA): TGTGCCAGCAGCGTAGCGCGGCAGGGAAATGGCTACACCTTC. Translation: CASSVARQGNGYTF.

Written as DNA, the CDR3 is TGCGCCAGCAGCTTCTCCCCGGGACTAGCCTACAATGAGCAGTTCTTC. The encoded protein is CASSFSPGLAYNEQFF. The genes are TRBV5-1 and TRBJ2-1; TRBD2 matches 8 bases. Germline values: CDR1 SGHRS, CDR2 YFSETQ. This CDR3 is 16 amino acids long. V shed 2 bases and J 2 bases; nucleotides not matched to a gene: 6.

This chain joins TRBV9 and TRBJ2-7; D remains unclear. Germline V gene data show CDR1 as SGDLS and CDR2 as YYNGEE. Trimming stripped 4 bases from V and 1 base from J, with 6 bases between. The CDR3 sequence is 12 residues long. The CDR3 DNA follows: TGTGCCAGCAGCCCCCCGTCCTACGAGCAGTACTTC. It specifies CASSPPSYEQYF.

This chain connects TRBV5-4 to TRBJ1-5; tentative D call: TRBD1 (5 bases). CDR1 and CDR2 (germline): SGHNT, YYREEE (reference sequence). V was cut by 3 bases and J by 5 bases, with 9 bases left in between. The CDR3 has 13 residues. The CDR3, as DNA: TGTGCCAGCAGCTCTGGGGGGGATCAGCCCCAGCATTTT. It codes for CASSSGGDQPQHF.

The DNA for the CDR3 is TGTGCCAGCAGTTTCGACAGTGAGCAGTTCTTC. It codes for CASSFDSEQFF. The chain carries TRBV6-6 and TRBJ2-1, with a weak D call TRBD1 (5 bases). The CDR3 covers 11 residues. V was clipped by 4 bases and J by 9 bases, with 7 bases between them. CDR1 MNHNY and CDR2 SVGAGI come from the germline V gene (reference sequence).

The chain joins TRBV7-2 to TRBJ1-3; the D gene is possibly TRBD1 (5 bases). From germline, CDR1 is SGHTA and CDR2 FQGNSA. V was shortened by 7 bases and J by 0 bases, with 13 bases between the two germline ends. The CDR3 has 15 amino acids. CDR3 bases: TGTGCCAGCACCTTTGCAGGGCGCTCTGGAAACACCATATATTTT. Translated, it gives CASTFAGRSGNTIYF.

This rearrangement joins TRBV5-1 to TRBJ2-1; 7 bases map to TRBD1. The trim removed 2 bases at V and 10 bases at J, leaving 12 bases unmatched. The germline gives CDR1 SGHRS, CDR2 YFSETQ. CDR3 length: 15 residues. This CDR3 is CASSLGTDYNDEQFF. The CDR3 nucleotides read TGCGCCAGCAGCTTAGGGACAGATTACAATGACGAGCAGTTCTTC.

Concerning this clone: Germline is not matched at one junction end, which may reflect a read error. J is TRBJ2-1 and V is TRBV29-1; 7 bases are a match to TRBD2. The CDR3 is 15 amino acids. Germline V lookup: CDR1 SQVTM, CDR2 ANQGSEA. CDR3 DNA sequence: TGCAGCGTCGGGTTACTAGCGAGTGGATACAACGAGCAGTTCTTC. This translates into CSVGLLASGYNEQFF.

The sample holds one count of this clone. The CDR3 sequence: CASSLDRRISTDTQYF. The DNA of the CDR3 is TGTGCCAGCAGCTTAGATAGGAGGATCAGCACAGATACGCAGTATTTT. The chain has TRBV7-9 and TRBJ2-3; TRBD2 might be the D (5 bases). CDR1 is SEHNR and CDR2 is FQNEAQ in the germline V gene (reference sequence). The V gene lost 1 base and the J gene lost 0 bases, with 11 bases spanning the gap. CDR3 size: 16 residues.

This chain links TRBV6-5 with TRBJ2-5, with D maybe TRBD1 (5 bases). The DNA matches TRBJ2-7 better at its end, which makes the J call doubtful. The germline V gene encodes CDR1 MNHEY and CDR2 SVGAGI. The CDR3 is 16 amino acids. The CDR3 region is CASSYSRLPGRYEQYF. DNA for the CDR3: TGTGCCAGCAGTTACTCTAGACTCCCAGGGCGCTACGAGCAGTACTTC.

The chain carries TRBV19 and TRBJ2-1; D is ambiguous. Germline CDR1 is LNHDA and CDR2 is SQIVND (reference sequence). The length of the CDR3 is 16 residues. The V end lost 0 bases, the J end lost 0 bases, and 9 bases lay between the germline ends. DNA for the CDR3: TGTGCCAGTAGTATAGACCCCCCGAGCTCCTACAATGAGCAGTTCTTC. Residues: CASSIDPPSSYNEQFF.